The clone carrying this T cell receptor beta chain has just a few counts. The data stem from a study of patients and donors after allogeneic stem cell transplantation. Germline CDR1 LGHNA, CDR2 YSLEER. Trimming left V 4 bases short and J 2 bases short, with 14 bases between. The CDR3 covers 15 residues. TCRdb called the RT-PCR reads again in MiXCR, with one record for every CDR3 protein. The profile shows about a million distinct CDR3 sequences, under 20% of them singletons. Material for sequencing was blood, either unsorted or a sorted T cell fraction (not recorded which). The chain combines TRBV4-3 with TRBJ1-2; D is uncertain. The clonotype originates from a human donor who was either an allogeneic HSCT recipient or a stem cell or donor lymphocyte infusion donor (not recorded which). It is not recorded whose cells these are; they may come from a transplant donor. CDR3 amino acids: CASSRESNQNYGYTF. The DNA of the CDR3 is TGCGCCAGCAGCCGAGAGTCGAACCAAAACTATGGCTACACCTTC.